This TCR beta chain was recorded in a study of cytomegalovirus exposure and HLA in healthy donors. The CDR3 length is 14 residues. The germline V gene encodes CDR1 SNHLY and CDR2 FYNNEI. V shed 3 bases and J shed 9 bases, with 15 bases lying between them. Study results and limitations: Some highly shared sequence variants likely arose as a pipeline artifact. What a later analysis reportedly showed was that an Asian-associated ancestry cluster had fewer N-insertions than the approximately 720-donor mean. Most TCR sequences were uncommon, yet certain public TCRs appeared in many donors.

Regarding this clone: Its target is unknown.

PCR involved 60 Vbeta and 13 Jbeta primers. The protocol was immunoSEQ multiplex PCR, while the TCRdb copy is restricted to in-frame clones and leaves out a portion. Of 110,000 to 150,000 clones listed, 65% to 85% are singletons. The rearrangement links TRBV2 to TRBJ2-1; no clear D. This sequence originates from a man younger than 40 in good health and CMV-seronegative. The specimen was PBMCs. CDR3 loop: CASSETPANIEQFF. CDR3 sequence (DNA): TGTGCCAGCAGTGAGACTCCCGCAAACATTGAGCAGTTCTTC.